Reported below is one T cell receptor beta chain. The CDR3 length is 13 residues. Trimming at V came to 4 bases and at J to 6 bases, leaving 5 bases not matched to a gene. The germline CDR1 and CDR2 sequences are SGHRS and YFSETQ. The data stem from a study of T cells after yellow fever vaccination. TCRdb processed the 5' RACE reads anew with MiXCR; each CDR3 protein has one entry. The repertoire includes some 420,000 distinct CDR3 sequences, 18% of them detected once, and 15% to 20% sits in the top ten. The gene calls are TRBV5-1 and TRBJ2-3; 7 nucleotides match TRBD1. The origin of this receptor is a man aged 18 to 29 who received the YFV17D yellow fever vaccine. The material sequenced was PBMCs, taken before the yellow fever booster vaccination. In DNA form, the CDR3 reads TGCGCCAGCAGCCTTACAGGGGACGATACGCAGTATTTT. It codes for CASSLTGDDTQYF.